The 6 T cell receptor beta chains reported below all come from one sample, sequenced in a study of blood T cells in healthy people across ages. The second PCR ran roughly 7 to 11 cycles with a sample-barcoded 5' primer and J-beta primers. MiXCR, applied by TCRdb to the 5' RACE reads, yields one record per CDR3 protein. The table shows fewer than 800,000 distinct CDR3 sequences, with roughly 32% occurring only once. Sequencing input: blood. These TCRs come from a woman of 80 years or more in good health.

Concerning this clonotype: A read error may account for a junction end that differs from germline. The chain carries TRBV27 and TRBJ2-6, with a tentative D call TRBD1 (6 bases). Per germline, CDR1 MNHEY and CDR2 SMNVEV (reference sequence). The CDR3 has 17 amino acids. The CDR3 reads CASSRDAGESGADVLTF. DNA for the CDR3: TGTGCCAGCAGTCGGGACGCAGGGGAATCTGGGGCCGACGTCCTGACTTTC.

This clonotype has only a few counts. This chain connects TRBV9 to TRBJ1-1, with D unresolved. CDR3 length: 13 residues. Deletions cut 0 bases from V and 5 bases from J, with 8 bases between. CDR1 is SGDLS and CDR2 is YYNGEE in the germline V gene. The CDR3 bases are TGTGCCAGCAGCGTAGCACTTGGGACTGAAGCTTTCTTT. Translated: CASSVALGTEAFF. Drawing the rest from reference TRBV9 and TRBJ1-1, the complete variable domain is DSGVTQTPKHLITATGQRVTLRCSPRSGDLSVYWYQQSLDQGLQFLIQYYNGEERAKGNILERFSAQQFPDLHSELNLSSLELGDSALYFCASSVALGTEAFFGQGTRLTVV.

This clonotype occurred many times. J is TRBJ2-1 and V is TRBV12-3 or TRBV12-4; no reliable D call. This CDR3 is built from 13 residues. Trimming pared 2 bases from V and 3 bases from J, leaving 5 bases between. Here the CDR3 reads CASSLQSYNEQFF. The CDR3 DNA is TGTGCCAGCAGTTTACAGAGCTACAATGAGCAGTTCTTC.

This clonotype was counted a few times. The chain carries TRBV27 and TRBJ2-2; D is ambiguous. Trimming cost V 4 bases and J 4 bases, with 7 bases left between them. The CDR3 loop spans 13 amino acids. In germline, CDR1 is MNHEY, CDR2 SMNVEV (reference sequence). The CDR3 reads CASSWGGTGELFF. The CDR3 DNA is TGTGCCAGCAGTTGGGGTGGCACCGGGGAGCTGTTTTTT.

The table lists this clonotype with many counts. The chain combines TRBV15 with TRBJ1-1; D perhaps matches TRBD1 (6 bases). The CDR3 is 15 residues long. Trimming pared 5 bases from V and 0 bases from J, leaving 13 bases between. Germline CDR1 is LNHNV and CDR2 is YYDKDF (reference sequence). CDR3 amino acids: CATSGRQVVNTEAFF. The CDR3 DNA follows: TGTGCCACCAGCGGAAGACAGGTGGTGAACACTGAAGCTTTCTTT.

This clonotype was recorded at least ten times. This chain joins TRBV29-1 and TRBJ2-1; perhaps TRBD2 as D (6 bases). Between the trimmed V and J ends, which lost 8 bases and 4 bases, there was a span of 15 bases. Germline CDR1 is SQVTM and CDR2 is ANQGSEA. This CDR3 spans 13 amino acids. CDR3 in amino acids: CSTRLGSYNEQFF. The CDR3 bases are TGCAGCACTCGACTAGGAAGTTACAATGAGCAGTTCTTC.